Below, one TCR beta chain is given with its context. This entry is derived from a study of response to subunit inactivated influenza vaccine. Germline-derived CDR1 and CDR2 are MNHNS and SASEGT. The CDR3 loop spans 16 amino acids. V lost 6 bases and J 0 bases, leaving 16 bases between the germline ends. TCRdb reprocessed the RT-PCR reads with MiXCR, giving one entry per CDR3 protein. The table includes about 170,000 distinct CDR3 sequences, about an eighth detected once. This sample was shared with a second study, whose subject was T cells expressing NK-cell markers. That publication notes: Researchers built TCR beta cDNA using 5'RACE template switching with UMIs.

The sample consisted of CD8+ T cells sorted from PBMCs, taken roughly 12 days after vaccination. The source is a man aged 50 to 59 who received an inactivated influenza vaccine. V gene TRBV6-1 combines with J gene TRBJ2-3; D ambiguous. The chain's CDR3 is CASRPIRATSTDTQYF. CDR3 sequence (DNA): TGTGCCAGCAGACCCATTAGGGCAACGAGCACAGATACGCAGTATTTT.